The source of this T cell receptor (beta chain) is a study of blood T cells in healthy people across ages. Combining a sample-barcoded 5' primer with a J-beta primer mix, a second PCR ran for roughly 6 to 11 cycles. Unique molecular identifiers of 12 random nucleotides labeled each cDNA. Each CDR3 protein is one row after TCRdb ran MiXCR on the 5' RACE reads. The sample holds around 700,000 distinct CDR3 sequences; 20% to 30% are singletons and the top ten take 9.4%. Germline-derived CDR1 and CDR2 are MNHEY and SVGAGI. The CDR3 is 14 residues long. J was trimmed by 4 bases and V by 6 bases; bases with no gene match: 5. Separately, the same data were catalogued under a study of T cells of mothers and their children. That work adds: Researchers put all of the extracted RNA into cDNA synthesis, using roughly 1.4 ug per 15 ul.

The sequence was obtained from a boy younger than 18 in good health. The sample was blood. The chain combines TRBV6-5 with TRBJ2-5, with TRBD2 matching over 10 bases. The CDR3 DNA sequence: TGTGCCAGCAGAGCGGGGGGGCACGGAGAGACCCAGTACTTC. Translation: CASRAGGHGETQYF.